Presented here are 26 T cell receptor beta chains from one specimen sequenced in a study of identifying expanded T cells in peripheral blood. Sequencing was performed with immunoSEQ multiplex PCR; in TCRdb, only in-frame clones are kept and a portion is missing. The table lists about 58,000 clones, roughly 89% of them singletons. The sequenced sample consisted of blood. The receptors shown here come from a person aged 18 to 75 in good health.

CDR3 DNA sequence: TGCGCCAGCAGCTCGACCGGAGTGAACACTGAAGCTTTCTTT. As protein: CASSSTGVNTEAFF. The genes are TRBV5-1 and TRBJ1-1; D is ambiguous. V was cut by 3 bases and J by 0 bases, with 9 bases left in between. This CDR3 region has 14 residues. Germline V gene sequence: CDR1 SGHRS, CDR2 YFSETQ.

In this sample, this clone turned up a few times. The junction shows a germline mismatch at one end, possibly a read error. This chain uses TRBV7-7 with TRBJ1-4; D remains unclear. CDR1 is SSHAT, CDR2 FNYEAQ, per germline (reference sequence). CDR3 length: 11 residues. CDR3 coding DNA: TGTGCTAGCAGGAGTGGTGAAAAACTGTTTTTT. This translates into CASRSGEKLFF.

The rearrangement uses TRBV19 and TRBJ1-2; D is unclear. The length of the CDR3 is 13 residues. V was shortened by 5 bases and J by 4 bases, with 11 bases between the two germline ends. Germline-derived CDR1 and CDR2 are LNHDA and SQIVND (reference sequence). CDR3 amino acids: CASSSGHLYGYTF. The CDR3 DNA reads as TGTGCCAGTAGTTCGGGTCATCTCTATGGCTACACCTTC.

The chain couples TRBV10-3 to TRBJ1-2, with D perhaps TRBD1 (5 bases). The germline V and J ends were trimmed by 2 bases and 4 bases, with 11 bases remaining between them. The CDR3 extends over 14 amino acids. Germline lookup yields CDR1 ENHRY and CDR2 SYGVKD. CDR3 in DNA: TGTGCCATCAGTGAGCCGGGGGGATCCTATGGCTACACCTTC. Translating it yields CAISEPGGSYGYTF.

J is TRBJ2-1 and V is TRBV5-1; 8 bases agree with TRBD1. V trimming: 4 bases; J trimming: 8 bases; junction bases outside the gene matches: 8. The germline CDR1 and CDR2 sequences are SGHRS and YFSETQ. This CDR3 is 14 amino acids long. CDR3 DNA: TGCGCCAGCAGCCTTAGACAGGGGAATGATGAGCAGTTCTTC. Protein sequence: CASSLRQGNDEQFF.

This clone was seen a few times. The chain employs TRBV5-6 and TRBJ1-1, with 8 bases aligning to TRBD1. The CDR3 consists of 17 residues. J was trimmed by 6 bases and V by 5 bases; bases with no gene match: 18. The V gene's germline CDR1 is SGHDT and CDR2 YYEEEE. CDR3 region: CASSYRPGQAARAEAFF. The CDR3 DNA sequence: TGTGCCAGCAGTTATAGGCCGGGACAGGCCGCTAGGGCTGAAGCTTTCTTT.

This clone has more than one count but fewer than ten. The chain is built from TRBV11-2 and TRBJ2-7, with 7 bases that match TRBD1. Germline CDR1 reads SGHAT; CDR2 reads FQNNGV. CDR3 length: 15 amino acids. V was pared by 5 bases and J by 1 base, with 8 bases of the junction left unmatched. The CDR3 spells CASSNRDRSSYEQYF. The CDR3 nucleotides read TGTGCCAGCAGCAATAGGGACAGAAGTTCCTACGAGCAGTACTTC.

The rearrangement links TRBV6-5 to TRBJ2-3; D perhaps matches TRBD1 (6 bases). Per germline, CDR1 MNHEY and CDR2 SVGAGI. The CDR3 runs to 14 residues. Trimming took off 5 bases at V and 6 bases at J, with 15 bases between the two ends. CDR3 loop: CASSPQGSWDTQYF. CDR3 nucleotides: TGTGCCAGCAGTCCACAGGGTTCTTGGGATACGCAGTATTTT.

The chain combines TRBV4-1 with TRBJ2-5; D is possibly TRBD1 (5 bases). Trimming shortened V by 4 bases and J by 6 bases, and 18 bases separated the two germline ends. This CDR3 has 15 residues. Per germline, CDR1 MGHRA and CDR2 YSYEKL. In nucleotides, the CDR3 is TGCGCCAGCAGCCCCCTGGCCGACAGAGGACAGACCCAGTACTTC. Its translation is CASSPLADRGQTQYF.

This clone was recorded once. This sequence joins TRBV10-1 and TRBJ2-3; no firm D call. The germline V gene has CDR1 WNHNN and CDR2 SYGVQD (reference sequence). Trimming pared 3 bases from V and 4 bases from J, leaving 11 bases between. The CDR3 is made up of 14 amino acids. The CDR3 loop reads CASSEGIVPDTQYF. CDR3 nucleotides: TGCGCCAGCAGTGAAGGCATCGTCCCAGATACGCAGTATTTT.

This chain connects TRBV19 to TRBJ1-3; D call uncertain. The CDR3 covers 13 residues. CDR1 and CDR2 from the germline V gene are LNHDA and SQIVND (reference sequence). Trimming pared 2 bases from V and 1 base from J, leaving 3 bases between. DNA for the CDR3: TGTGCCAGTAGTATACCATCTGGAAACACCATATATTTT. It translates to CASSIPSGNTIYF.

The chain combines TRBV27 with TRBJ1-5; TRBD1 agrees at 10 bases. The V and J ends lost 5 bases and 6 bases, in that order; junction bases with no gene match: 10. Germline V gives CDR1 MNHEY, CDR2 SMNVEV (reference sequence). The CDR3 length is 16 residues. The CDR3 DNA is TGTGCCAGCAGTCCCATAACCGGGACAGGGGTTCAGCCCCAGCATTTT. It translates to CASSPITGTGVQPQHF.

The chain uses TRBV27 and TRBJ2-7; D is uncertain. Germline values: CDR1 MNHEY, CDR2 SMNVEV (reference sequence). V lost 6 bases and J lost 7, with 16 bases in between. The CDR3 loop spans 13 amino acids. CDR3 coding DNA: TGTGCCAGCAGAACTAACGGGCGACGGGAGCAGTACTTC. Its protein product is CASRTNGRREQYF.

With respect to this clone: The sample carries other DNA sequences with the same CDR3. The genes are TRBV7-2 and TRBJ1-2; possibly TRBD1 for D (5 bases). The CDR3 sequence is 13 residues long. V lost 5 bases to trimming and J lost 5 bases, with 12 bases between them. The germline gives CDR1 SGHTA, CDR2 FQGNSA. The CDR3 bases are TGTGCCAGCAGCCCAGACAGAAATTATGGCTACACCTTC. Its translation is CASSPDRNYGYTF.

The chain joins TRBV19 to TRBJ1-1; D remains ambiguous. Between the trimmed V and J ends, which lost 2 bases and 1 base, there was a span of 8 bases. CDR1 and CDR2 (germline): LNHDA, SQIVND (reference sequence). The CDR3 totals 14 residues. The CDR3 nucleotides read TGTGCCAGTAGTATATCACACCAGAACACTGAAGCTTTCTTT. Its protein is CASSISHQNTEAFF.

The chain uses TRBV5-4 and TRBJ1-1; D not resolved. This CDR3 region has 17 residues. The germline V gene encodes CDR1 SGHNT and CDR2 YYREEE (reference sequence). V shed 0 bases and J shed 4 bases, with 19 bases lying between them. The CDR3 region has the DNA TGTGCCAGCAGCTTGGGCAGAAGTACCGGTTATTCCACTGAAGCTTTCTTT. It is translated as CASSLGRSTGYSTEAFF.

The gene calls are TRBV7-2 and TRBJ1-5; 9 bases map to TRBD1. Germline CDR1 is SGHTA and CDR2 is FQGNSA. V trimming: 2 bases; J trimming: 5 bases; junction bases outside the gene matches: 1. The CDR3 length is 14 residues. The CDR3 sequence: CASSLTGGYQPQHF. CDR3 in DNA: TGTGCCAGCAGCTTAACAGGGGGCTATCAGCCCCAGCATTTT.

CDR3 sequence: CSADWLDEQYF. CDR3 sequence (DNA): TGCAGCGCTGACTGGTTGGACGAGCAGTACTTC. The chain recombines TRBV29-1 with TRBJ2-7, with unresolved D. CDR3 length: 11 amino acids. Trimming removed 7 bases from V and 5 bases from J, with 12 bases in between. Germline CDR1 SQVTM, CDR2 ANQGSEA.

The rearrangement uses TRBV9 and TRBJ2-2; D is perhaps TRBD1 (5 bases). Germline-derived CDR1 and CDR2 are SGDLS and YYNGEE. This CDR3 comprises 13 residues. V was cut by 7 bases and J by 4 bases, with 11 bases left in between. The CDR3 loop reads CASGPQGTGELFF. CDR3 nucleotides: TGTGCCAGCGGTCCTCAGGGCACCGGGGAGCTGTTTTTT.

V is TRBV15 and J is TRBJ2-3; 10 nucleotides agree with TRBD1. The V gene end was trimmed by 4 bases and the J gene end by 4 bases; junction bases not matched to a gene: 5. This CDR3 is 15 amino acids long. Germline loops: CDR1 LNHNV, CDR2 YYDKDF (reference sequence). CDR3 loop: CATSTDRGRADTQYF. CDR3 bases: TGTGCCACCAGCACTGACAGGGGGCGTGCAGATACGCAGTATTTT.

The chain employs TRBV2 and TRBJ1-4; a possible D gene is TRBD1 (6 bases). The CDR3 totals 13 residues. The germline V gene encodes CDR1 SNHLY and CDR2 FYNNEI. Trimming removed 6 bases at V and 7 bases at J, with 12 bases between. The CDR3 bases are TGTGCCAGCAGAGGACAGTTGGGTGAAAAACTGTTTTTT. This encodes CASRGQLGEKLFF.

The chain links TRBV20-1 to TRBJ2-3; D uncertain. Trimming cost V 3 bases and J 6 bases, with 7 bases left between them. CDR3 length: 11 amino acids. The germline V gene has CDR1 DFQATT and CDR2 SNEGSKA (reference sequence). The CDR3, as DNA: TGCAGTGCTAGTTTGGAGGATACGCAGTATTTT. Its translation: CSASLEDTQYF.

V usage is TRBV11-2 and J usage is TRBJ1-2; D might be TRBD1 (5 bases). This CDR3 contains 15 residues. Trimming removed 0 bases from V and 3 bases from J, with 11 bases in between. CDR1 and CDR2 (germline): SGHAT, FQNNGV. The CDR3 reads CASSLDLGRDYGYTF. In DNA, the CDR3 is TGTGCCAGCAGCTTAGATCTCGGCAGGGACTATGGCTACACCTTC.

V usage is TRBV4-3 and J usage is TRBJ2-2, with D unresolved. Germline CDR1 LGHNA, CDR2 YSLEER. V shed 1 base and J shed 4 bases, with 4 bases lying between them. The CDR3 is 13 amino acids. The DNA for the CDR3 is TGCGCCAGCAGCCAAGTGGCCACCGGGGAGCTGTTTTTT. Translating it yields CASSQVATGELFF.

The CDR3 sequence is CASSGKGANTEAFF. DNA of the CDR3: TGTGCCAGTAGTGGCAAGGGGGCGAACACTGAAGCTTTCTTT. This chain connects TRBV19 to TRBJ1-1, with 7 positions matching TRBD1. Germline CDR1 is LNHDA and CDR2 is SQIVND (reference sequence). Trimming at V came to 5 bases and at J to 1 base, leaving 4 bases not matched to a gene. The CDR3 spans 14 residues.

The chain is built from TRBV14 and TRBJ2-7, with unresolved D. Germline assignment: CDR1 SGHDN and CDR2 FVKESK. Trimming removed 2 bases at V and 2 bases at J, with 10 bases between. This CDR3 has 14 amino acids. The CDR3 spells CASSQLGPAYEQYF. The CDR3 DNA reads as TGTGCCAGCAGCCAACTTGGCCCAGCCTACGAGCAGTACTTC.